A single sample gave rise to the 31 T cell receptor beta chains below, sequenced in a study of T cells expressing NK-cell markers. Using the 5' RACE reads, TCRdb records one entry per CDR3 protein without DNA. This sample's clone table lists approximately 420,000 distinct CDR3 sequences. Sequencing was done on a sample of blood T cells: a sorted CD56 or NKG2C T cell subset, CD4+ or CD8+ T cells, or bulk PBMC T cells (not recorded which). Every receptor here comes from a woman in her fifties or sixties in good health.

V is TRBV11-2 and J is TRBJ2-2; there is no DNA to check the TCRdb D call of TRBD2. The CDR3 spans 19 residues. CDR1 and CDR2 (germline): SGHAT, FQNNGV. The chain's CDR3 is CASSSLTRTSGRRAGELFF.

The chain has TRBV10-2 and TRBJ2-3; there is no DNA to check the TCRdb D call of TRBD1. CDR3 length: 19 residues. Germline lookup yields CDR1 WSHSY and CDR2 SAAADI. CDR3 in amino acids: CASSETTLSRGRQTDTQYF.

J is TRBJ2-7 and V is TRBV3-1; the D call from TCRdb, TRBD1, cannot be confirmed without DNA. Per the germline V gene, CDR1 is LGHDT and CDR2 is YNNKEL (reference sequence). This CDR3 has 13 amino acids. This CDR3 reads CVSSKLGRQEQYF.

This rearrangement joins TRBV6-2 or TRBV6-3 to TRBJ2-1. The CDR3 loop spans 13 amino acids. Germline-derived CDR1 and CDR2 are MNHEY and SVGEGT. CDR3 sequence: CASLARESNEQFF.

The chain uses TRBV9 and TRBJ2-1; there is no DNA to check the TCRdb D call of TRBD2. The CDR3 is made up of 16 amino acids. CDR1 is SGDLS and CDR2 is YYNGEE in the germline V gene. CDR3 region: CASSARTSGSHNEQFF.

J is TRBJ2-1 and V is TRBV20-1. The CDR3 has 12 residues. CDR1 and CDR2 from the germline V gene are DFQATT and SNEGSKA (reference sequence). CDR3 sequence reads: CSARARAYEQFF.

CDR3 region: CASSLVSIREASGNTIYF. The V call is TRBV7-9, the J call TRBJ1-3. The CDR3 extends over 18 amino acids. CDR1 is SEHNR and CDR2 is FQNEAQ in the germline V gene (reference sequence).

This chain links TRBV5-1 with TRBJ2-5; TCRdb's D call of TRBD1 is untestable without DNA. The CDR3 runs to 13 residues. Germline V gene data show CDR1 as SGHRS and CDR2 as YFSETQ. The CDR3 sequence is CASSPRGEGGQYF. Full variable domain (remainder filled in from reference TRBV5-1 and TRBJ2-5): KAGVTQTPRYLIKTRGQQVTLSCSPISGHRSVSWYQQTPGQGLQFLFEYFSETQRNKGNFPGRFSGRQFSNSRSEMNVSTLELGDSALYLCASSPRGEGGQYFGPGTRLLVL.

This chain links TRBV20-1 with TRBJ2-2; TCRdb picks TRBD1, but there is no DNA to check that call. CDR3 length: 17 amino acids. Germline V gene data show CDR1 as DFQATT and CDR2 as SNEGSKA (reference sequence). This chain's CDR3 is CSARDLRTGPGTGELFF.

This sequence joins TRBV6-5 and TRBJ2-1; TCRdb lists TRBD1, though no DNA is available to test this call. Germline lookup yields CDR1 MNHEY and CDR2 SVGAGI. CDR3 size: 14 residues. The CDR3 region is CASKRERSYNEQFF.

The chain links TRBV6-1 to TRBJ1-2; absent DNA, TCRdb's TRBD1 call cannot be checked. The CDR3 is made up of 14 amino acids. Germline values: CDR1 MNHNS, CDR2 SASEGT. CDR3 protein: CATKGSGGLSGYTF.

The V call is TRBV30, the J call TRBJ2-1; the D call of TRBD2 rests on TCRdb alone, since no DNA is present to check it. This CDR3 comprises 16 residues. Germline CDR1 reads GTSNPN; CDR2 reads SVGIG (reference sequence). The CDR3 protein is CAWSAKAGGRYNEQFF.

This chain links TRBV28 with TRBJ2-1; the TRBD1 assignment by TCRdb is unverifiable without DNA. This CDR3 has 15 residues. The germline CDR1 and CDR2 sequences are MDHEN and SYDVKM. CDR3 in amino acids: CASSSGDRGYNEQFF.

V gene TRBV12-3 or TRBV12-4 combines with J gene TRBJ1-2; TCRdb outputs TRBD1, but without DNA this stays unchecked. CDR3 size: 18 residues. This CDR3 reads CASSSSGRKTGGGYGYTF.

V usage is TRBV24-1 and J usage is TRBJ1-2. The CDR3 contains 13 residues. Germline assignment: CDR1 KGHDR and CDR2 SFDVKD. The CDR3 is CATSDFSSRSYTF.

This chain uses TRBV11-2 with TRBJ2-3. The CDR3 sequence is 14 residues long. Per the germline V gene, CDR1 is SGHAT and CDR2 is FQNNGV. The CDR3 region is CASSLDLAQDTQYF.

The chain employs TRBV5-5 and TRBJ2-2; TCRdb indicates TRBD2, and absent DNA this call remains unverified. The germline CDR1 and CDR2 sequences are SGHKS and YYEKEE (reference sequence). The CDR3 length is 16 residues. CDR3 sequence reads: CASSTGLALGTGELFF. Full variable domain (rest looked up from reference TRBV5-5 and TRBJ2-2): DAGVTQSPTHLIKTRGQQVTLRCSPISGHKSVSWYQQVLGQGPQFIFQYYEKEERGRGNFPDRFSARQFPNYSSELNVNALLLGDSALYLCASSTGLALGTGELFFGEGSRLTVL.

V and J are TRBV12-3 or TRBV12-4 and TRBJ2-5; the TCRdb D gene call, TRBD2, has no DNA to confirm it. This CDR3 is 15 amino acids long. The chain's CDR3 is CASSLPGALQETQYF.

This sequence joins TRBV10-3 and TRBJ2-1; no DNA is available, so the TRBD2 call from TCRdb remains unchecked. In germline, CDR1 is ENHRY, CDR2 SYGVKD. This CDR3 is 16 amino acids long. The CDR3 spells CAISELAGPIRNEQFF.

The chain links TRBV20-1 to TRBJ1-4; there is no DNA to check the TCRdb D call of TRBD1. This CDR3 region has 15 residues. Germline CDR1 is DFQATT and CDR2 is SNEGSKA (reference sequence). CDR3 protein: CSARDREQVLGKLFF.

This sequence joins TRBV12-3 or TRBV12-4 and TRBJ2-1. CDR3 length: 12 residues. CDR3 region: CASSFVASEQFF.

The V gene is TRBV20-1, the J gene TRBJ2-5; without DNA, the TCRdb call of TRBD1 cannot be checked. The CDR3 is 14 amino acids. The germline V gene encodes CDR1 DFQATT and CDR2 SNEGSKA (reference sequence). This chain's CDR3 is CSARGVLGGETQYF.

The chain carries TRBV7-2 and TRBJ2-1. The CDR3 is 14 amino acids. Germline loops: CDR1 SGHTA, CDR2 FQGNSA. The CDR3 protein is CASSLRQNLNEQFF.

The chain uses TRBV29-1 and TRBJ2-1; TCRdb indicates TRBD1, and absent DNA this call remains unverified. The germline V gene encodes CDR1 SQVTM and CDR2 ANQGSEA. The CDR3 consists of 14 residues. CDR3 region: CSSLAPSSYNEQFF.

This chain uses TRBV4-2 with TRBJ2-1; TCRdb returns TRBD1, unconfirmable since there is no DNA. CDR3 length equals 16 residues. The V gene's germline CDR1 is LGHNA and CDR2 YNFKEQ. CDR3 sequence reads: CASSLANGASYNEQFF.

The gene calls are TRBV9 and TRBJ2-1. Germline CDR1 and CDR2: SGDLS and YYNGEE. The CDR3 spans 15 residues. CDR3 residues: CASSVQAGTYNEQFF.

The CDR3 sequence: CATRRGLNQPQHF. This chain joins TRBV24-1 and TRBJ1-5; checking the TCRdb D call of TRBD1 is not possible without DNA. CDR3 size: 13 residues. The germline CDR1 and CDR2 sequences are KGHDR and SFDVKD.

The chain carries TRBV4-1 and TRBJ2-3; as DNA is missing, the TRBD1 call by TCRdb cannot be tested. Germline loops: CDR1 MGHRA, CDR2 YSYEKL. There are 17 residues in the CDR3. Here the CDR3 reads CASSQAQGGPDTDTQYF.

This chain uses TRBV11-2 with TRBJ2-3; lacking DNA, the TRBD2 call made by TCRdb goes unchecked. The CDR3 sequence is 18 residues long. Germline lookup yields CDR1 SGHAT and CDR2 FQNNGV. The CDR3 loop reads CASSLRGPPGLRTDTQYF.

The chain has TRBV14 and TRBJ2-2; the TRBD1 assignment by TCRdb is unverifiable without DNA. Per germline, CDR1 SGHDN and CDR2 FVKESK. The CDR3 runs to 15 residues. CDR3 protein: CATSDRGRLTGELFF.

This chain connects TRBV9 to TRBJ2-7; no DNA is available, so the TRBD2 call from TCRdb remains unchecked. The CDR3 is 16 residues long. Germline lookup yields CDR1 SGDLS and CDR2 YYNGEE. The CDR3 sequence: CASSPGLAGGSYEQYF.